This T cell receptor (beta chain) was retrieved from a study of monozygotic twins with inflammatory bowel disease. TCRdb reprocessed the 5' RACE reads and stores each CDR3 protein as one record, lacking DNA. This repertoire includes approximately 300,000 distinct CDR3 sequences. From germline, CDR1 is KGHSH and CDR2 LQKENI. The length of the CDR3 is 15 residues. Sequencing was performed on blood. The clonotype originates from a human donor with ulcerative colitis or Crohn's disease, or a healthy co-twin of an affected twin (not recorded which). The V gene is TRBV18, the J gene TRBJ2-1; with no DNA, the TCRdb D assignment of TRBD1 cannot be verified. The CDR3 reads CASSPPLGGNNEQFF.